This T cell receptor beta chain emerged from a study of blood T cells in healthy people across ages. The donors, aged 6 to 90, were healthy Caucasians from Russia. Each donor gave ten milliliters of peripheral blood. Whenever a sample was processed, at least 6 million PBMCs were isolated. V was clipped by 7 bases and J by 1 base, with 15 bases between them. Germline V gives CDR1 SGHAT, CDR2 FQNNGV. The CDR3 length is 15 residues. Primers used in a second PCR of roughly 7 to 12 cycles were a sample-barcoded 5' primer and a J-beta primer mix. TCRdb analysed the 5' RACE reads with MiXCR anew, one entry per CDR3 protein. The table includes approximately 820,000 distinct CDR3 sequences, 40% to 50% detected once.

The source of this sequence is a man in his sixties in good health. The chain couples TRBV11-2 to TRBJ2-3, with D possibly being TRBD2 (5 bases). Material: blood. The DNA for the CDR3 is TGTGCCAGCACCTCCGGCGGGCGTGGCACAGATACGCAGTATTTT. Amino acid sequence: CASTSGGRGTDTQYF.